The clone carrying this T cell receptor beta chain was found once. Recruits, aged roughly 18 to 89 years, lived in 24 US areas. Cohort 3 recovery required two negative PCRs, clearance, or symptom resolution. Sequenced by immunoSEQ multiplex PCR; TCRdb stores in-frame clones only, minus some. The table lists about 340,000 clones, roughly 90% of them singletons. This specimen comes from a study of blood T cell repertoires in COVID-19. The receptor was isolated from a woman aged 25 to 45 who had recovered from COVID-19. Sequencing was done on a sample of PBMCs or T cells enriched from blood (not recorded which).

The CDR3, as DNA: TGTGCCATCAGTGACCCCGGACTAGTCTTAAGGGCTGAGCAGTTCTTC. Translation gives CAISDPGLVLRAEQFF. The J gene is TRBJ2-1, the V gene TRBV10-3; TRBD2 agrees at 7 bases. CDR3 size: 16 residues. Germline V gene data show CDR1 as ENHRY and CDR2 as SYGVKD. The trim removed 3 bases at V and 9 bases at J, leaving 14 bases unmatched.